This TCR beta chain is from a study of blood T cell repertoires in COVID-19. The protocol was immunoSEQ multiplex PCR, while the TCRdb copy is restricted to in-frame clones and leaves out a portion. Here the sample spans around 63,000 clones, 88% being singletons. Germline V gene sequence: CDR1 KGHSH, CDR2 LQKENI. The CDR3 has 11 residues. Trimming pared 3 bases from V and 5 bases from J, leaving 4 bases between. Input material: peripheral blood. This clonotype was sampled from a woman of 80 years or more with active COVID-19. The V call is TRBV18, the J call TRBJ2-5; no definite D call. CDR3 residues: CASSPEETQYF. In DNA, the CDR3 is TGTGCCAGCTCACCGGAGGAGACCCAGTACTTC. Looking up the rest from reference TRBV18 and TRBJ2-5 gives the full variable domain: NAGVMQNPRHLVRRRGQEARLRCSPMKGHSHVYWYRQLPEEGLKFMVYLQKENIIDESGMPKERFSAEFPKEGPSILRIQQVVRGDSAAYFCASSPEETQYFGPGTRLLVL.